This T cell receptor (beta chain) is drawn from a study of T cell responses to AZD1222 COVID-19 vaccine. Germline V gives CDR1 SEHNR, CDR2 FQNEAQ (reference sequence). This CDR3 contains 13 residues. Trimming stripped 11 bases from V and 5 bases from J, with 17 bases between. Using immunoSEQ multiplex PCR, the repertoire was profiled, and TCRdb retains in-frame clones only, with some absent. The profile covers roughly 130,000 clones, with 87% appearing a single time and 1.3% to 1.5% taken by the ten largest. Sequences were derived from peripheral blood, sampled on day 0 of AZD1222 vaccination. The chain links TRBV7-9 to TRBJ2-3; a weak D match, TRBD2 (5 bases). The sequence derives from an adult in good health. In DNA, the CDR3 is TGTGCCCAGGCACTAGAAGGGAGAGATACGCAGTATTTT. Translation gives CAQALEGRDTQYF.